Below, 6 T cell receptor beta chains from the same sample are listed, as sequenced in a study of CD4 T cells in relation to SARS-CoV-2 and coronaviruses. The table came from immunoSEQ multiplex PCR; TCRdb's copy has only in-frame clones and leaves some out. This sample has fewer than 20,000 clones, with around 70% found just once. These receptors have no known antigen. The unexposed donors gave CD4+ T cells in about 2011-2019, prior to COVID-19. Isolation of CD4+ T cells took place after roughly nine days in culture. The sample consisted of CD4+ T cells from PBMCs, cultured in vitro. These receptors were obtained from a human donor in good health.

This clone occurred once. The chain employs TRBV19 and TRBJ2-2, with a possible D match to TRBD2 (6 bases). Germline V lookup: CDR1 LNHDA, CDR2 SQIVND (reference sequence). V lost 6 bases to trimming and J lost 6 bases, with 17 bases between them. This CDR3 has 15 residues. CDR3 in amino acids: CASSYAISGAGELFF. CDR3 DNA: TGTGCCAGTAGCTACGCGATTAGCGGTGCCGGGGAGCTGTTTTTT.

The genes are TRBV27 and TRBJ2-2; 8 nucleotides agree with TRBD1. CDR1 is MNHEY and CDR2 is SMNVEV in the germline V gene (reference sequence). The CDR3 has 14 amino acids. The ends lost 5 bases at V and 10 bases at J; junction bases unmatched: 9. DNA for the CDR3: TGTGCCAGCAGTCCCCCGGACAGGGCCGAGGAGCTGTTTTTT. Protein product: CASSPPDRAEELFF.

Here the CDR3 reads CASSRTGGVGETQYF. In DNA, the CDR3 is TGTGCCAGCAGTCGGACAGGGGGAGTTGGGGAGACCCAGTACTTC. This chain uses TRBV27 with TRBJ2-5; 10 nucleotides agree with TRBD1. V trimming: 5 bases; J trimming: 5 bases; junction bases outside the gene matches: 8. CDR3 size: 15 residues. Germline V gene lookup returns CDR1 MNHEY and CDR2 SMNVEV (reference sequence).

The table lists this clone with a count of one. This rearrangement joins TRBV3-1 (or the pseudogene TRBV3-2) to TRBJ2-1; 9 positions match TRBD2. The germline V gene has CDR1 LGHDT and CDR2 YNNKEL (reference sequence). V shed 4 bases, J shed 4 bases, and the junction held 5 bases outside the gene matches. The CDR3 runs 15 residues. The CDR3 protein is CASSPLAGLYNEQFF. The CDR3 nucleotides are TGTGCCAGCAGCCCACTAGCGGGTCTATACAATGAGCAGTTCTTC.

In this sample, this clone turned up a few times. V usage is TRBV21-1 and J usage is TRBJ1-6. TRBV21-1 is described as a pseudogene. The CDR3 runs 14 residues. This CDR3 is CASSKGDGNSPLHF. CDR3 bases: TGTGCCAGCAGCAAAGGGGACGGAAATTCACCCCTCCACTTT.

In its sample, this clone was seen a few times. V is TRBV5-1 and J is TRBJ1-2; D unclear. Trimming shortened V by 0 bases and J by 1 base, and 7 bases separated the two germline ends. This CDR3 is built from 14 residues. The germline V gene encodes CDR1 SGHRS and CDR2 YFSETQ. CDR3 in amino acids: CASSLEGYNYGYTF. The CDR3 nucleotides are TGCGCCAGCAGCTTGGAAGGGTATAACTATGGCTACACCTTC.